The TCR beta chain described here comes from a study of blood T cell repertoires in COVID-19. The method was immunoSEQ multiplex PCR; TCRdb's version includes in-frame clones alone and lacks a portion of them. This sample has about 120,000 clones, with less than 85% found just once. The V gene end was trimmed by 4 bases and the J gene end by 5 bases; junction bases not matched to a gene: 5. From germline, CDR1 is SGHTS and CDR2 YDEGEE. The CDR3 totals 14 residues. The receptor was isolated from a man under 40 with acute or convalescent COVID-19. V is TRBV5-8 and J is TRBJ2-7; 11 nucleotides align to TRBD1. The sequenced material came from peripheral blood. CDR3 sequence: CASSMDRGRDEQYF. The CDR3 DNA reads TGTGCCAGCAGCATGGACAGGGGGCGGGACGAGCAGTACTTC. The complete variable domain, with remaining parts taken from reference TRBV5-8 and TRBJ2-7, reads EAGVTQSPTHLIKTRGQQATLRCSPISGHTSVYWYQQALGLGLQFLLWYDEGEERNRGNFPPRFSGRQFPNYSSELNVNALELEDSALYLCASSMDRGRDEQYFGPGTRLTVT.